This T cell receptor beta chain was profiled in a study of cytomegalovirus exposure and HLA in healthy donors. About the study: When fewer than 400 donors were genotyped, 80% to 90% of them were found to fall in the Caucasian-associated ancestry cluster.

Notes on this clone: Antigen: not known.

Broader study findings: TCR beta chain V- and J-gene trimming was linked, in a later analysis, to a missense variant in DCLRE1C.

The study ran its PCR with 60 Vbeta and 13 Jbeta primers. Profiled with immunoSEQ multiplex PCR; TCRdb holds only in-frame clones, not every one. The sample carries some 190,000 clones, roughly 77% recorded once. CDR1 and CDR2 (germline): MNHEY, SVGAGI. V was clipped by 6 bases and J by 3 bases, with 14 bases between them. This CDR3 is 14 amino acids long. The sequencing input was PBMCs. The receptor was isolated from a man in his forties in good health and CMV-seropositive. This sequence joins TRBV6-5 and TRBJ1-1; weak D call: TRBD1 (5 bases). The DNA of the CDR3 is TGTGCCAGCAGAACAGGCGGATCATACACTGAAGCTTTCTTT. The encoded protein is CASRTGGSYTEAFF.